This TCR beta chain was captured in a study of blood T cell repertoires in COVID-19 (dated by TCRdb to 2020 to 2021). Turning to the overall study: Samples covering the acute and convalescent phases of COVID-19 were provided by collaborators in the United States, Italy and Spain. The material from the prospective study consisted of cDNA or gDNA derived from T cells, B-cell-depleted T cells, or PBMCs. Deeply sampled blood TCRbeta repertoires from subjects exposed to, actively infected with, or recovered from COVID-19 were included in the dataset. The repertoires were released in a freely available public database meant as a resource for research on the immune response to SARS-CoV-2. The samples were drawn from the first 160 participants of the ongoing ImmuneRACE study and from over 950 subjects provided by 6 global collaborators. The sample metadata nearly always contained a de-identified subject ID, COVID-19 status, age in years and sex. Where HLA class I and class II types were available, the types were taken from metadata supplied by the sample provider, not from assay-based typing. Summary of the overall study and its limitations: How much clinical and demographic metadata was included differed by source and by participant, and the metadata was provided uncurated.

As for this clone: Its antigen is still unknown. Per-base quality was not reported, and no clone a single base away is much larger than it.

Collaborating institutions collected whole blood in K2EDTA tubes following their own protocols. For TCRbeta analysis, collaborators shipped samples as frozen whole blood, isolated PBMCs, or DNA extracted from either of those sample types. TCRbeta CDR3 regions were amplified from genomic DNA using the immunoSEQ Assay, a bias-controlled multiplex PCR. The original pipeline was this. Within the assay, amplification of reference gene primers was used to estimate how many nucleated cells each sample contained. Sequence reads were collapsed and filtered to measure the absolute abundance of every unique TCRbeta CDR3 rearrangement. For each sample, productive Simpson clonality was calculated as the square root of Simpson's diversity index over productive rearrangements. In its TCRdb copy, this immuneACCESS table keeps in-frame sequences only and misses some clones. Where compared with another copy, unresolved V genes explain less than half of these, and the others have no known cause. V and J calls and clone size are those listed in that table; D and trimming were worked out from the DNA. This sample lists 210,000 or so clones; just over 90% were detected once. Clones ranked in the top ten supply more than 0.95% of the sample.

V drops 3 bases and J drops 6 bases, leaving 9 bases in between. The germline V gene supplies CDR1 MDHEN and CDR2 SYDVKM. From its cysteine to its phenylalanine, the CDR3 spans 14 amino acids. The sequence is cut down to CDR3 DNA, 42 bases in frame from base 1. Recombination connected TRBV28 to TRBJ1-6; there is no confident call for the D gene. The sequenced sample was peripheral blood. This TCR was recovered from a man aged 25-40 years with acute or convalescent COVID-19. The DNA is TGTGCCAGCAGTTTGATACAGTTTAATTCACCCCTCCACTTT. This is translated as CASSLIQFNSPLHF.